The 23 T cell receptor beta chains reported below all come from one sample, sequenced in a study of T cell repertoires in cytomegalovirus infection. The antigens of these receptors remain unknown. TCRdb re-analysed the reads in MiXCR, keeping a single row per CDR3 protein. The data show a few hundred thousand distinct CDR3 sequences, almost 40% seen once. The sequencing used cultured PBMCs, collected from culture after CMV antigen stimulation. The receptor source for this set is a human donor in good health (CMV status not recorded). Some clones in this sample may be carry-over from other donors' samples.

The chain uses TRBV2 and TRBJ1-2; D perhaps matches TRBD1 (5 bases). Trimming removed 9 bases at V and 4 bases at J, with 9 bases between. CDR3 length: 11 amino acids. Germline loops: CDR1 SNHLY, CDR2 FYNNEI. The CDR3 bases are TGTGCCAGTCGACAGTTCTATGGCTACACCTTC. Amino acid sequence: CASRQFYGYTF.

The CDR3, as DNA: TGTGCCAGCAGTTCCGGCGAGCGGGAGATCCGGGGCACAGATACGCAGTATTTT. Translating gives CASSSGEREIRGTDTQYF. V is TRBV6-2 or TRBV6-3 and J is TRBJ2-3; 8 positions match TRBD2. This CDR3 comprises 18 residues. The germline gives CDR1 MNHEY, CDR2 SVGEGT. V trimming: 4 bases; J trimming: 1 base; junction bases outside the gene matches: 13.

This clonotype was found many times. The J gene is TRBJ2-5, the V gene TRBV7-2; 8 positions match TRBD1. This CDR3 spans 14 amino acids. CDR1 and CDR2 (germline): SGHTA, FQGNSA. Trimming cost V 5 bases and J 1 base; bases outside gene matches: 3. The CDR3 region is CASSPDRAQETQYF. CDR3 in DNA: TGTGCCAGCAGCCCGGACAGGGCCCAAGAGACCCAGTACTTC.

The chain combines TRBV7-2 with TRBJ2-6, with 13 bases matching TRBD2. Germline CDR1 is SGHTA and CDR2 is FQGNSA. The CDR3 spans 18 residues. V lost 5 bases to trimming and J lost 0 bases; unmatched junction nucleotides: 4. The CDR3 region has the DNA TGTGCCAGCAGCCGGGGACTAGCGGGGCCCTCTGGGGCCAACGTCCTGACTTTC. It is translated as CASSRGLAGPSGANVLTF.

V is TRBV7-3 and J is TRBJ2-7, with D unresolved. CDR1 and CDR2 from the germline V gene are SGHTA and FQGTGA. V shed 4 bases and J shed 3 bases, with 16 bases lying between them. This CDR3 spans 15 amino acids. This chain's CDR3 is CASSSAILTRYEQYF. DNA of the CDR3: TGTGCCAGCAGCTCCGCAATTCTGACCCGCTACGAGCAGTACTTC. Drawing the rest from reference TRBV7-3 and TRBJ2-7, the complete variable domain is GAGVSQTPSNKVTEKGKYVELRCDPISGHTALYWYRQSLGQGPEFLIYFQGTGAADDSGLPNDRFFAVRPEGSVSTLKIQRTERGDSAVYLCASSSAILTRYEQYFGPGTRLTVT.

This chain connects TRBV5-6 to TRBJ1-5, with a tentative D call TRBD1 (5 bases). V was cut by 1 base and J by 2 bases, with 13 bases left in between. The CDR3 loop spans 16 amino acids. The germline V gene has CDR1 SGHDT and CDR2 YYEEEE. The CDR3 DNA sequence: TGTGCCAGCAGCTTGTGGCCAGGGATGGGCAATCAGCCCCAGCATTTT. Translation: CASSLWPGMGNQPQHF.

In this sample, this clonotype turned up many times. J is TRBJ2-5 and V is TRBV7-2, with a weak D call TRBD1 (5 bases). The CDR3 length is 16 residues. Germline-derived CDR1 and CDR2 are SGHTA and FQGNSA. The V end was cut by 5 bases, the J end by 5 bases, with 21 bases between. The CDR3: CASSPRPQGPSETQYF. The CDR3 DNA is TGTGCCAGCAGCCCGCGCCCCCAGGGCCCCAGCGAGACCCAGTACTTC.

This clonotype has at least ten counts. The CDR3 DNA sequence: TGTGCCAGCAGCTTGTGGCCGGAGCAAGAGACCCAGTACTTC. Translated: CASSLWPEQETQYF. The V and J genes are TRBV7-2 and TRBJ2-5; D call uncertain. Trimming removed 3 bases from V and 2 bases from J, with 10 bases in between. The germline gives CDR1 SGHTA, CDR2 FQGNSA. CDR3 length equals 14 residues. The whole variable domain, remainder taken from reference TRBV7-2 and TRBJ2-5, is GAGVSQSPSNKVTEKGKDVELRCDPISGHTALYWYRQSLGQGLEFLIYFQGNSAPDKSGLPSDRFSAERTGGSVSTLTIQRTQQEDSAVYLCASSLWPEQETQYFGPGTRLLVL.

The chain links TRBV7-3 to TRBJ2-5; 7 nucleotides match TRBD1. V was pared by 5 bases and J by 0 bases, with 12 bases of the junction left unmatched. The germline V gene encodes CDR1 SGHTA and CDR2 FQGTGA. The CDR3 runs to 17 residues. CDR3 coding DNA: TGTGCCAGCAGCCGACAACTCGGACAGGCGAACCAAGAGACCCAGTACTTC. Translation: CASSRQLGQANQETQYF.

The chain links TRBV7-8 to TRBJ1-1; D gene uncertain. In germline, CDR1 is SGHVS, CDR2 FQNEAQ. This CDR3 contains 16 residues. Between the trimmed V and J ends, which lost 5 bases and 5 bases, there was a span of 21 bases. This chain's CDR3 is CASSDPKSGRSTEAFF. The CDR3 DNA reads as TGTGCCAGCAGCGACCCCAAAAGTGGGAGGTCGACTGAAGCTTTCTTT.

Only a few counts were recorded for this clonotype. The rearrangement uses TRBV5-6 and TRBJ2-7, with 8 bases matching TRBD1. The germline V gene encodes CDR1 SGHDT and CDR2 YYEEEE. The CDR3 has 15 amino acids. V gave up 5 bases and J gave up 1 base; unmatched junction bases: 8. CDR3 nucleotide sequence: TGTGCCAGCAGACTGACAGGGGAAACTTCCTACGAGCAGTACTTC. This encodes CASRLTGETSYEQYF.

The rearrangement uses TRBV19 and TRBJ1-1; 8 bases match TRBD1. The V gene end was trimmed by 1 base and the J gene end by 4 bases; junction bases not matched to a gene: 20. CDR3 length: 20 residues. The germline V gene has CDR1 LNHDA and CDR2 SQIVND (reference sequence). The CDR3 region has the DNA TGTGCCAGTAGTATAGTCCAGAAGATGGACAGGGTGGGGTCGGGCACTGAAGCTTTCTTT. This sequence encodes CASSIVQKMDRVGSGTEAFF. Using reference TRBV19 and TRBJ1-1 for the parts outside the CDR3, the full variable domain is DGGITQSPKYLFRKEGQNVTLSCEQNLNHDAMYWYRQDPGQGLRLIYYSQIVNDFQKGDIAEGYSVSREKKESFPLTVTSAQKNPTAFYLCASSIVQKMDRVGSGTEAFFGQGTRLTVV.

The genes are TRBV7-4 and TRBJ2-1; the match to TRBD1 covers 7 bases. Trimming removed 2 bases from V and 3 bases from J; junction bases left unmatched: 7. Germline-derived CDR1 and CDR2 are SGHVT and SQSDAQ. This CDR3 spans 16 amino acids. The CDR3 protein is CASSLPTGNHYNEQFF. For the CDR3, the DNA is TGTGCCAGCAGCTTACCGACAGGGAACCACTACAATGAGCAGTTCTTC.

This clonotype was observed a few times. The rearrangement joins TRBV2 to TRBJ2-1; 10 bases match TRBD2. V trimming: 6 bases; J trimming: 2 bases; junction bases outside the gene matches: 10. Germline V gives CDR1 SNHLY, CDR2 FYNNEI. The CDR3 is 17 amino acids. CDR3 coding DNA: TGTGCCAGCAGACGAGAATTAGCGGGAGGACCCTACAATGAGCAGTTCTTC. Its protein is CASRRELAGGPYNEQFF.

A few counts support this clonotype. The chain uses TRBV7-9 and TRBJ2-1; TRBD2 matches 8 bases. Germline CDR1 is SEHNR and CDR2 is FQNEAQ (reference sequence). V lost 0 bases and J lost 7; bases outside the gene matches: 5. This CDR3 is 15 amino acids long. For the CDR3, the DNA is TGTGCCAGCAGCTTAGCCGGGGGGGCCTCGAATGAGCAGTTCTTC. It encodes CASSLAGGASNEQFF.

This sequence joins TRBV10-3 and TRBJ1-1; D is ambiguous. V was clipped by 3 bases and J by 0 bases, with 5 bases between them. The germline gives CDR1 ENHRY, CDR2 SYGVKD. There are 13 residues in the CDR3. The CDR3 DNA reads TGTGCCATCAGTGATTCCATGAACACTGAAGCTTTCTTT. Residues: CAISDSMNTEAFF.

The chain employs TRBV7-9 and TRBJ1-3, with 7 bases that match TRBD1. This CDR3 spans 14 amino acids. V lost 5 bases and J lost 5; bases outside the gene matches: 6. Germline CDR1 SEHNR, CDR2 FQNEAQ (reference sequence). Here the CDR3 reads CASSPRDRRNTIYF. The CDR3, as DNA: TGTGCCAGCAGCCCAAGGGACAGACGAAACACCATATATTTT.

J is TRBJ2-2 and V is TRBV6-1; D gene uncertain. There are 13 residues in the CDR3. The V gene lost 10 bases and the J gene lost 2 bases, with 11 bases spanning the gap. CDR1 is MNHNS and CDR2 is SASEGT in the germline V gene. The CDR3 nucleotides read TGTGCCATAAGACTGATAAACACCGGGGAGCTGTTTTTT. Translating it yields CAIRLINTGELFF.

The chain carries TRBV4-2 and TRBJ2-7; D tentatively reads TRBD1 or TRBD2 (6 bases each). Germline CDR1 and CDR2: LGHNA and YNFKEQ. Trimming removed 4 bases from V and 3 bases from J, with 13 bases in between. The CDR3 totals 14 residues. The CDR3 sequence is CASSLNEGGYEQYF. As DNA, the CDR3 is TGTGCCAGCAGCCTGAATGAGGGGGGCTACGAGCAGTACTTC.

The chain links TRBV6-5 to TRBJ2-3; possible D gene TRBD1, 6 bases. The CDR3 runs 14 residues. The V gene's germline CDR1 is MNHEY and CDR2 SVGAGI. Trimming took off 3 bases at V and 4 bases at J, with 11 bases between the two ends. CDR3 sequence: CASSYGQSPDTQYF. DNA for the CDR3: TGTGCCAGCAGTTATGGACAGTCCCCAGATACGCAGTATTTT.

This clonotype has more than one count but fewer than ten. The rearrangement links TRBV7-2 to TRBJ2-6; 7 bases match TRBD2. This CDR3 is 17 amino acids long. CDR1 and CDR2 (germline): SGHTA, FQGNSA. After removal of 5 bases from V and 0 bases from J, the junction contained 7 bases not matched to a gene. CDR3 loop: CASSLTSARSGANVLTF. In DNA form, the CDR3 reads TGTGCCAGCAGCCTTACTAGCGCCCGCTCTGGGGCCAACGTCCTGACTTTC.

This chain connects TRBV7-2 to TRBJ2-5; D gene unclear. Trimming removed 3 bases at V and 7 bases at J, with 9 bases between. Germline CDR1 SGHTA, CDR2 FQGNSA. The CDR3 is made up of 12 amino acids. The CDR3 is CASSFTTGTQYF. CDR3 sequence (DNA): TGTGCCAGCAGCTTCACGACCGGGACCCAGTACTTC.

The chain combines TRBV19 with TRBJ1-2; tentatively, D is TRBD1 (5 bases). The CDR3 loop spans 17 amino acids. The V gene's germline CDR1 is LNHDA and CDR2 SQIVND (reference sequence). V lost 0 bases and J lost 6, with 20 bases in between. The CDR3 coding sequence is TGTGCCAGTAGTATAGATCTCCCAGCACTACTAGGGGATGGCTACACCTTC. This sequence encodes CASSIDLPALLGDGYTF.